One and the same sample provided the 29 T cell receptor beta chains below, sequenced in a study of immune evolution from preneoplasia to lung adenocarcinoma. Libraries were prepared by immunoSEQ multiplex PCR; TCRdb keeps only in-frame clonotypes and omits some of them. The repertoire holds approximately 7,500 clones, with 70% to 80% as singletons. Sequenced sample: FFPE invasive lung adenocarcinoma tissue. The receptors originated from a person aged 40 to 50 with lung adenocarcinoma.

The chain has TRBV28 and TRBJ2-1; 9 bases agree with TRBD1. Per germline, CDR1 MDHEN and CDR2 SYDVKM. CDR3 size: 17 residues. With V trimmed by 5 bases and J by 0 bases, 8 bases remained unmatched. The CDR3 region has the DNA TGTGCCAGCAGTCAAATACAGGGGGCAACCTCCTACAATGAGCAGTTCTTC. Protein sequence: CASSQIQGATSYNEQFF. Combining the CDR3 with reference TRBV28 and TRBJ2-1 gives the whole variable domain DVKVTQSSRYLVKRTGEKVFLECVQDMDHENMFWYRQDPGLGLRLIYFSYDVKMKEKGDIPEGYSVSREKKERFSLILESASTNQTSMYLCASSQIQGATSYNEQFFGPGTRLTVL.

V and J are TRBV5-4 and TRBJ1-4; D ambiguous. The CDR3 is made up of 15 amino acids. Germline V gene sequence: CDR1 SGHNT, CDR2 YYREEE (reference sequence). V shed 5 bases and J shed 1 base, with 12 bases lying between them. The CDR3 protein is CASSPPGVTNEKLFF. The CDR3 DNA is TGTGCCAGCAGTCCCCCCGGGGTAACTAATGAAAAACTGTTTTTT.

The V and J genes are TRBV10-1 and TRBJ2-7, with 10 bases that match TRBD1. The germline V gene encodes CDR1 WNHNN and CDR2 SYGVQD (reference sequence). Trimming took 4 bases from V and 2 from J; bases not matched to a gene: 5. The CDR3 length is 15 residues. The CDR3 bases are TGCGCCAGCAGTGTCGGACAGGGGGGAACCTACGAGCAGTACTTC. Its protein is CASSVGQGGTYEQYF.

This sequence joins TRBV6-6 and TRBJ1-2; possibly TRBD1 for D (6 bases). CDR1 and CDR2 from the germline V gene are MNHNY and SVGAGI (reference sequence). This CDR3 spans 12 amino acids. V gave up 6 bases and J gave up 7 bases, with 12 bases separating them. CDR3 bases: TGTGCCAGCAGGGTCGGGGGCGGTGGCTACACCTTC. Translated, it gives CASRVGGGGYTF.

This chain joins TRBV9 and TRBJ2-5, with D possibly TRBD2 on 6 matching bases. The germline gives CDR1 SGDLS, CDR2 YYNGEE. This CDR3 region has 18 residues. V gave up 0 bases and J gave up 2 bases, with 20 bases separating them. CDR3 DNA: TGTGCCAGCAGCGTAGGGGGAGGAGACTGGACTAAACAAGAGACCCAGTACTTC. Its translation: CASSVGGGDWTKQETQYF.

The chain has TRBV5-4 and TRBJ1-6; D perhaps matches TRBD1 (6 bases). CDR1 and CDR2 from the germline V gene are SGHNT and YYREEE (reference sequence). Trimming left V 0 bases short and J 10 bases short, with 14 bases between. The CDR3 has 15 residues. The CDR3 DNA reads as TGTGCCAGCAGCTTGGGGGGGGCCTCGGGATCACCCCTCCACTTT. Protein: CASSLGGASGSPLHF.

The CDR3 nucleotides read TGCGCCAGCAGCTTGTATATCCCCGGGGGGGAGCTGTTTTTT. It codes for CASSLYIPGGELFF. The chain is built from TRBV5-1 and TRBJ2-2; D remains unclear. V lost 1 base and J 8 bases, leaving 12 bases between the germline ends. CDR3 size: 14 residues. Per the germline V gene, CDR1 is SGHRS and CDR2 is YFSETQ.

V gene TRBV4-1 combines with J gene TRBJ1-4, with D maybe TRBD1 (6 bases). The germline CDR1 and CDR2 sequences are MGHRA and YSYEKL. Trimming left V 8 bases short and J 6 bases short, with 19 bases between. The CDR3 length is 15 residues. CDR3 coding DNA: TGCGCCAGCCAAAATAGGGGGTTCGGAGATGAAAAACTGTTTTTT. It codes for CASQNRGFGDEKLFF.

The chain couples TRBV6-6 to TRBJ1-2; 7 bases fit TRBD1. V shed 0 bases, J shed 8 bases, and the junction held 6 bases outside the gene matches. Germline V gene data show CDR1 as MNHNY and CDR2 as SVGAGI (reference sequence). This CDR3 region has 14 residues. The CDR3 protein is CASSYSTGFEGYTF. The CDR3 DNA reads TGTGCCAGCAGTTACTCGACAGGGTTTGAGGGCTACACCTTC.

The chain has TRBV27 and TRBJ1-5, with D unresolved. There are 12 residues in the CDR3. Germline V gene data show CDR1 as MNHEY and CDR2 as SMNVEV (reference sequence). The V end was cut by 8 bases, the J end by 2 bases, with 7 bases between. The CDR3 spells CASRTGNQPQHF. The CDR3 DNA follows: TGTGCCAGCCGGACGGGCAATCAGCCCCAGCATTTT.

CDR3 sequence: CASSNSFSSYEQYF. The CDR3, as DNA: TGTGCCAGCAGCAATAGTTTTAGCTCCTACGAGCAGTACTTC. The genes are TRBV11-2 and TRBJ2-7; no clear D gene. Germline V gene sequence: CDR1 SGHAT, CDR2 FQNNGV. The CDR3 loop spans 14 amino acids. With 5 bases removed from V and 0 bases from J, the gap between germline ends came to 11 bases.

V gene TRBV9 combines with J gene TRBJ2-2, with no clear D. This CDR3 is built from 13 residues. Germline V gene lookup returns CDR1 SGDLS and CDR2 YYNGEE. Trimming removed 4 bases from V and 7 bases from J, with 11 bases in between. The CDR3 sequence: CASSQSYHGELFF. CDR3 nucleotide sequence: TGTGCCAGCAGCCAGTCCTACCACGGGGAGCTGTTTTTT.

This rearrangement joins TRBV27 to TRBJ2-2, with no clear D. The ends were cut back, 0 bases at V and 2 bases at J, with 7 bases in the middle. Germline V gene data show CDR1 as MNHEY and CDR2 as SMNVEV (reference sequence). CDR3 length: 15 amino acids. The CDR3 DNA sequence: TGTGCCAGCAGTTTATCAGGACGTAACACCGGGGAGCTGTTTTTT. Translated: CASSLSGRNTGELFF.

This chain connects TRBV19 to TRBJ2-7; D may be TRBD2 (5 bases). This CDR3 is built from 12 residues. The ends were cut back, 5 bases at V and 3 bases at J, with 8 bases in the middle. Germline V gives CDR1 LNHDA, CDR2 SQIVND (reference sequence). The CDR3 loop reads CASSSDYYEQYF. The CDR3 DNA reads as TGTGCCAGTAGTTCCGACTACTACGAGCAGTACTTC. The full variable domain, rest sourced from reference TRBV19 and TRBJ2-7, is DGGITQSPKYLFRKEGQNVTLSCEQNLNHDAMYWYRQDPGQGLRLIYYSQIVNDFQKGDIAEGYSVSREKKESFPLTVTSAQKNPTAFYLCASSSDYYEQYFGPGTRLTVT.

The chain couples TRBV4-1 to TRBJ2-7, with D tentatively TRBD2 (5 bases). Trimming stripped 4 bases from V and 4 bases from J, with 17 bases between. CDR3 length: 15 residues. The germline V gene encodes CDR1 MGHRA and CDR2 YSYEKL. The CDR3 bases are TGCGCCAGCAGCCCGACCTCGGGAAAGAAATACGAGCAGTACTTC. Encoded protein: CASSPTSGKKYEQYF.

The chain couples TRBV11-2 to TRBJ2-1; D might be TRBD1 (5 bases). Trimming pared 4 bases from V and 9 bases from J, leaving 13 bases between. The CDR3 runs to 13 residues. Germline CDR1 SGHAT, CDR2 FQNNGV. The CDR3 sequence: CASSSERGFEQFF. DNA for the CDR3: TGTGCCAGCAGCTCAGAAAGGGGCTTTGAGCAGTTCTTC.

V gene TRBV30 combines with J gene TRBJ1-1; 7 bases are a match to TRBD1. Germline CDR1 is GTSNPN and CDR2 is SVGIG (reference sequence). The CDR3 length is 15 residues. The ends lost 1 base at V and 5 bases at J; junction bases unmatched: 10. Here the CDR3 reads CAWSAHPGQWTEAFF. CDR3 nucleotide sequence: TGTGCCTGGAGTGCACACCCGGGACAGTGGACTGAAGCTTTCTTT.

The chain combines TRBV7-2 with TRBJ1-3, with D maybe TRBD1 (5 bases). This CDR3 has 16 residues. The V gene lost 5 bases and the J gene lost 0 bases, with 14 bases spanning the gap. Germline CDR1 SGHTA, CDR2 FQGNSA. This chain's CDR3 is CASSRSGTFSGNTIYF. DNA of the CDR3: TGTGCCAGCAGCCGCTCCGGGACTTTCTCTGGAAACACCATATATTTT.

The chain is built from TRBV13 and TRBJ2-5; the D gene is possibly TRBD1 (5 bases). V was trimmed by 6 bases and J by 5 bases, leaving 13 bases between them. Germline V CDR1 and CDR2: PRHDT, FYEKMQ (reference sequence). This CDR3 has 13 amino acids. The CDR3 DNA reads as TGTGCCAGCAGTTTTCAGGGAACGGAGACCCAGTACTTC. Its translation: CASSFQGTETQYF.

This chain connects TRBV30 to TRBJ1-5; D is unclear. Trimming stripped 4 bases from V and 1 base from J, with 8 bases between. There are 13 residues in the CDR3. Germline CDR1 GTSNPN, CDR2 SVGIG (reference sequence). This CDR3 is CAWKAGSNQPQHF. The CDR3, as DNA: TGTGCCTGGAAAGCGGGGAGCAATCAGCCCCAGCATTTT.

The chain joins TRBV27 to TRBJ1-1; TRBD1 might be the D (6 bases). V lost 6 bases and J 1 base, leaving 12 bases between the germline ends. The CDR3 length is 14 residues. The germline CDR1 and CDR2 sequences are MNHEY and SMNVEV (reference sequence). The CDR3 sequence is CASSMLTGNTEAFF. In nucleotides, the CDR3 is TGTGCCAGCAGCATGCTGACAGGGAACACTGAAGCTTTCTTT.

The CDR3 sequence is CASSQPGTSGRGEQFF. The CDR3 bases are TGTGCCAGCAGTCAACCCGGGACTAGCGGGAGAGGTGAGCAGTTCTTC. This chain joins TRBV9 and TRBJ2-1; 14 nucleotides match TRBD2. J lost 9 bases, V lost 5 bases, and 10 bases had no gene match. In germline, CDR1 is SGDLS, CDR2 YYNGEE. The CDR3 covers 16 residues. Looking up the rest from reference TRBV9 and TRBJ2-1 gives the full variable domain: DSGVTQTPKHLITATGQRVTLRCSPRSGDLSVYWYQQSLDQGLQFLIQYYNGEERAKGNILERFSAQQFPDLHSELNLSSLELGDSALYFCASSQPGTSGRGEQFFGPGTRLTVL.

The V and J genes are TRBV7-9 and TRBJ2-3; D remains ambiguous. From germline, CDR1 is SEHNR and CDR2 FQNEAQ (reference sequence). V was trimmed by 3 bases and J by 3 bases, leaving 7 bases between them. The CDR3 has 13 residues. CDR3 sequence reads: CASSFYGTDTQYF. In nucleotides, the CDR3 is TGTGCCAGCAGCTTCTATGGGACAGATACGCAGTATTTT.

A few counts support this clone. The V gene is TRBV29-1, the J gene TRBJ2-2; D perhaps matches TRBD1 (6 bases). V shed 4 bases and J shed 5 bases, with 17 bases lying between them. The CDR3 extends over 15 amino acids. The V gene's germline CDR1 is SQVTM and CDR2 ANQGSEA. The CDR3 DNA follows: TGCAGCGTTGGTTTGTCCAGGGGATGGACCGGGGAGCTGTTTTTT. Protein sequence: CSVGLSRGWTGELFF.

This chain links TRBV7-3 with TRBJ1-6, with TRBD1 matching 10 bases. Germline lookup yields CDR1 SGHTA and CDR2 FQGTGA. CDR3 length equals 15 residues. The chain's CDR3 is CTNSVRDRGNSPLHF. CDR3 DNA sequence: TGTACCAACAGCGTCCGGGACAGGGGTAATTCACCCCTCCACTTT.

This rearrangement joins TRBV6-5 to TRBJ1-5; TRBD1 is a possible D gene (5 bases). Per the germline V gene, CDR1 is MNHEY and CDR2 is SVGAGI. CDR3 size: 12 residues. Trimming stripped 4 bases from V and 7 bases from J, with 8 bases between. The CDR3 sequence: CASSSGSQPQHF. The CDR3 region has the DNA TGTGCCAGCAGTTCAGGGTCCCAGCCCCAGCATTTT.

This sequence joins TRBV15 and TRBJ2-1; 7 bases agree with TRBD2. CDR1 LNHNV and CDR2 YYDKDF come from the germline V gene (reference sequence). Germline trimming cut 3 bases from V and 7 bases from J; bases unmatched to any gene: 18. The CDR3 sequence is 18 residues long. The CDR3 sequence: CATSSSSVIGLGFNEQFF. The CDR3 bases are TGTGCCACCAGCAGTTCATCTGTCATAGGACTAGGTTTTAATGAGCAGTTCTTC.

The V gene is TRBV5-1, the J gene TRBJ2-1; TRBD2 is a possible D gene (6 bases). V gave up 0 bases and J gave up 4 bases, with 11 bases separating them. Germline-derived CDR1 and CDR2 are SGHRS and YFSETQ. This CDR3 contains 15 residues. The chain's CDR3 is CASSLVGSVYNEQFF. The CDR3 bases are TGCGCCAGCAGCTTGGTCGGGAGCGTTTACAATGAGCAGTTCTTC.

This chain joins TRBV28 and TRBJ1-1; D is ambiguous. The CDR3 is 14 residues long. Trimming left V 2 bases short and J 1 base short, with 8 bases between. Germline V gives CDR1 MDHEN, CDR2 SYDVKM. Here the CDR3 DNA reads TGTGCCAGCAGTTTAACAATTCAGAACACTGAAGCTTTCTTT. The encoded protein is CASSLTIQNTEAFF.